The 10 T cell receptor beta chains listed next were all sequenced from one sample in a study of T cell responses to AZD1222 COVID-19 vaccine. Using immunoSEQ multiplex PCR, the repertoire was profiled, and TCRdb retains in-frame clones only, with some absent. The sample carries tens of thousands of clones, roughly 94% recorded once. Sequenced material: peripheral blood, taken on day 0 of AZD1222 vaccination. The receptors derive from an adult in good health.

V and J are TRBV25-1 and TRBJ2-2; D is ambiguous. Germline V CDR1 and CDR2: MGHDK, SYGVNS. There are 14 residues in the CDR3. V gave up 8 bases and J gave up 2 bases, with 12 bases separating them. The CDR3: CASSLGQNTGELFF. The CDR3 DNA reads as TGTGCCAGCTCCCTAGGGCAAAACACCGGGGAGCTGTTTTTT.

CDR3 coding DNA: TGTGCCAGCAGTCCGGGACTCGCGGAAGAGACCCAGTACTTC. This codes for CASSPGLAEETQYF. The genes are TRBV2 and TRBJ2-5; maybe TRBD2 (6 bases). The V and J ends lost 5 bases and 3 bases respectively, with 13 bases between them. This CDR3 has 14 amino acids. CDR1 SNHLY and CDR2 FYNNEI come from the germline V gene.

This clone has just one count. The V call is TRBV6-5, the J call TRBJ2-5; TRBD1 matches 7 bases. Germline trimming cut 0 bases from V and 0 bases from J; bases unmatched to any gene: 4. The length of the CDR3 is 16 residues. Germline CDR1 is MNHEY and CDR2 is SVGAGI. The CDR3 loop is CASSYSIGTDQETQYF. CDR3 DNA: TGTGCCAGCAGTTACTCGATTGGGACAGACCAAGAGACCCAGTACTTC.

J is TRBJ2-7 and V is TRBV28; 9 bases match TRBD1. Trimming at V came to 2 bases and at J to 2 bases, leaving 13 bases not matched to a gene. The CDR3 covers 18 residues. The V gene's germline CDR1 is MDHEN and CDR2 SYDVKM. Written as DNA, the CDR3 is TGTGCCAGCAGTTTAGACCGGGACAGGGTCCTCGGGGCCTACGAGCAGTACTTC. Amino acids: CASSLDRDRVLGAYEQYF.

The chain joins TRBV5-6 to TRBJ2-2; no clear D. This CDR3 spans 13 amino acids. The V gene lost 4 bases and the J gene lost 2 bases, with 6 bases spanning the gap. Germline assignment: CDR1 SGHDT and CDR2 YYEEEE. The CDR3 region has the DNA TGTGCCAGCAGCACCGACAACACCGGGGAGCTGTTTTTT. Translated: CASSTDNTGELFF.

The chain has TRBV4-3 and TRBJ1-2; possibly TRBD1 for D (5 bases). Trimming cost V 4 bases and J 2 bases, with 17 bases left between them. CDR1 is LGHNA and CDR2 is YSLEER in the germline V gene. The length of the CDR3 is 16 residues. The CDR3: CASSPQTGLMNYGYTF. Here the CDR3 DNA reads TGCGCCAGCAGCCCCCAGACGGGACTGATGAACTATGGCTACACCTTC.

The CDR3 loop reads CASRLGLAGPNTGELFF. CDR3 coding DNA: TGCGCCAGCAGGCTCGGACTAGCGGGACCGAACACCGGGGAGCTGTTTTTT. The chain uses TRBV5-1 and TRBJ2-2, with 12 bases aligning to TRBD2. Germline V gene sequence: CDR1 SGHRS, CDR2 YFSETQ. The CDR3 is made up of 17 amino acids. The junction had 5 bases not matched to a gene; V was cut back by 5 bases and J by 0 bases.

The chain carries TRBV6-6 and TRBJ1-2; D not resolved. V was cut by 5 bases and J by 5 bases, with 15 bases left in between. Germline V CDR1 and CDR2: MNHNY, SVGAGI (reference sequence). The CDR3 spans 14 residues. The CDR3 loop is CASSRELGKYGYTF. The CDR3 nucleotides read TGTGCCAGCAGTAGGGAGCTGGGGAAATATGGCTACACCTTC.

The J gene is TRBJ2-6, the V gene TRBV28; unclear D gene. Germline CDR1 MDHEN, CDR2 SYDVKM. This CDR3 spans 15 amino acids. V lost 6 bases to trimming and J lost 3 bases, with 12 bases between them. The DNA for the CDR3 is TGTGCCAGCAGGGTCGGTCAGATTGGGGCCAACGTCCTGACTTTC. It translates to CASRVGQIGANVLTF.

The CDR3 DNA follows: TGTGCCAGCAGGAATCCAGCCTTTTCACTCTCCTACGAGCAGTACTTC. Protein product: CASRNPAFSLSYEQYF. J is TRBJ2-7 and V is TRBV7-2; no reliable D call. The V and J ends lost 6 bases and 0 bases respectively, with 18 bases between them. The CDR3 loop spans 16 amino acids. Germline CDR1 and CDR2: SGHTA and FQGNSA.